The 10 T cell receptor beta chains below come from one sample, sequenced in a study of blood T cells in healthy people across ages. Alongside a J-beta primer mix, a sample-barcoded 5' primer served in a second PCR lasting roughly 7 to 11 cycles. TCRdb re-called the 5' RACE reads through MiXCR, storing one row per CDR3 protein. The table records approximately 1,700,000 distinct CDR3 sequences, about two fifths of them present only once. The specimen was blood. Source of these receptors: a human donor in good health.

V is TRBV27 and J is TRBJ2-1; D call uncertain. Trimming cost V 6 bases and J 2 bases, with 11 bases left between them. Germline V lookup: CDR1 MNHEY, CDR2 SMNVEV (reference sequence). The length of the CDR3 is 14 residues. This CDR3 reads CASRPRTPYNEQFF. CDR3 in DNA: TGTGCCAGCAGGCCGAGGACCCCCTACAATGAGCAGTTCTTC.

The J gene is TRBJ1-1, the V gene TRBV18, with TRBD1 matching over 7 bases. Germline CDR1 is KGHSH and CDR2 is LQKENI. The CDR3 is made up of 15 amino acids. V lost 4 bases and J lost 4; bases outside the gene matches: 9. Here the CDR3 reads CASSRDQGVGTEAFF. In DNA form, the CDR3 reads TGTGCCAGCTCACGGGATCAGGGGGTAGGCACTGAAGCTTTCTTT.

CDR3 sequence reads: CASSQDLAIQGYTF. The CDR3 bases are TGTGCCAGCAGCCAAGATCTGGCAATTCAGGGCTACACCTTC. V and J are TRBV3-1 and TRBJ1-2; no reliable D call. Trimming left V 0 bases short and J 8 bases short, with 13 bases between. The V gene's germline CDR1 is LGHDT and CDR2 YNNKEL (reference sequence). This CDR3 region has 14 residues. Variable domain in full (rest from reference TRBV3-1 and TRBJ1-2): DTAVSQTPKYLVTQMGNDKSIKCEQNLGHDTMYWYKQDSKKFLKIMFSYNNKELIINETVPNRFSPKSPDKAHLNLHINSLELGDSAVYFCASSQDLAIQGYTFGSGTRLTVV.

This clonotype occurred once. The J gene is TRBJ1-5, the V gene TRBV27, with D possibly TRBD1 on 5 matching bases. V was trimmed by 4 bases and J by 7 bases, leaving 14 bases between them. CDR1 is MNHEY and CDR2 is SMNVEV in the germline V gene (reference sequence). The CDR3 has 14 residues. This chain's CDR3 is CASSSPLRGQPQHF. The CDR3, as DNA: TGTGCCAGCAGTTCCCCTCTAAGGGGACAGCCCCAGCATTTT.

The chain recombines TRBV12-3 or TRBV12-4 with TRBJ2-3; D call uncertain. The CDR3 consists of 13 residues. The V end lost 6 bases, the J end lost 5 bases, and 12 bases lay between the germline ends. Written as DNA, the CDR3 is TGTGCCAGCAGACGAACCGAGTTAGATACGCAGTATTTT. Amino acid sequence: CASRRTELDTQYF.

The rearrangement joins TRBV6-5 to TRBJ1-2, with D possibly TRBD1 on 5 matching bases. This CDR3 is built from 14 residues. V lost 0 bases to trimming and J lost 4 bases, with 9 bases between them. In germline, CDR1 is MNHEY, CDR2 SVGAGI. CDR3 sequence reads: CASSYSRDFYGYTF. DNA for the CDR3: TGTGCCAGCAGTTACTCACGGGACTTCTATGGCTACACCTTC.

The rearrangement links TRBV7-2 to TRBJ1-4; D might be TRBD1 (6 bases). Germline V gene lookup returns CDR1 SGHTA and CDR2 FQGNSA. Trimming pared 5 bases from V and 2 bases from J, leaving 18 bases between. CDR3 length: 17 amino acids. The CDR3 nucleotides read TGTGCCAGCAGCCCCCATGGGGGGCGAGTCACTAATGAAAAACTGTTTTTT. Encoded protein: CASSPHGGRVTNEKLFF.

The chain carries TRBV7-2 and TRBJ2-3; D is possibly TRBD1 (5 bases). Germline CDR1 and CDR2: SGHTA and FQGNSA. V was pared by 5 bases and J by 3 bases, with 15 bases between. The CDR3 runs to 15 residues. CDR3 nucleotide sequence: TGTGCCAGCAGCCGACGACCTGACAGTACAGATACGCAGTATTTT. Translating gives CASSRRPDSTDTQYF.

Of note for this clonotype: At one end, the junction sequence differs from germline, possibly due to a read error. The CDR3: CASSLVPFGLMGSGVYEQFF. The DNA of the CDR3 is TGTGCTAGCAGCTTAGTTCCCTTCGGTCTGATGGGTAGCGGGGTATATGAGCAGTTCTTC. The chain links TRBV7-7 to TRBJ2-1; 8 bases fit TRBD2. Per the germline V gene, CDR1 is SSHAT and CDR2 is FNYEAQ (reference sequence). The CDR3 covers 20 residues.

This clonotype has a single count. The chain recombines TRBV7-2 with TRBJ2-7; D is ambiguous. CDR1 is SGHTA, CDR2 FQGNSA, per germline. The CDR3 consists of 14 residues. Between the trimmed V and J ends, which lost 5 bases and 1 base, there was a span of 12 bases. The CDR3 region is CASSPLRTSYEQYF. In nucleotides, the CDR3 is TGTGCCAGCAGCCCCCTGCGCACTTCCTACGAGCAGTACTTC. The variable domain in full, with the rest retrieved from reference TRBV7-2 and TRBJ2-7, is GAGVSQSPSNKVTEKGKDVELRCDPISGHTALYWYRQSLGQGLEFLIYFQGNSAPDKSGLPSDRFSAERTGGSVSTLTIQRTQQEDSAVYLCASSPLRTSYEQYFGPGTRLTVT.